This TCR beta chain was retrieved from a study of cytomegalovirus exposure and HLA in healthy donors. Study overall: A subsequent analysis stated that the approximately 110 validation repertoires were run on the same platform as the approximately 700 first-cohort repertoires.

With regard to this clone: What it binds is not known.

Findings and caveats of the study: The study put some 150 TCR beta chains on its list as cytomegalovirus-associated. The majority of TCR sequences were rare, yet some public TCRs appeared in many donors.

The J segment lost 1 base and the V segment lost 4 bases, leaving 6 bases of the junction unmatched. Germline values: CDR1 SGHRS, CDR2 YFSETQ. The CDR3 loop spans 16 amino acids. This table comes from immunoSEQ multiplex PCR, and its TCRdb copy is limited to in-frame clones, with some not included. The table shows about 120,000 clones, with roughly 89% occurring only once. Sequenced: PBMCs. The receptor's source is a woman between 18 and 29 years old in good health and CMV-seronegative. The gene calls are TRBV5-1 and TRBJ1-1, with TRBD1 identical over 11 bases. In nucleotides, the CDR3 is TGCGCCAGCAGCCCGCGGACAGGGGGCAGGAACACTGAAGCTTTCTTT. Translation: CASSPRTGGRNTEAFF.